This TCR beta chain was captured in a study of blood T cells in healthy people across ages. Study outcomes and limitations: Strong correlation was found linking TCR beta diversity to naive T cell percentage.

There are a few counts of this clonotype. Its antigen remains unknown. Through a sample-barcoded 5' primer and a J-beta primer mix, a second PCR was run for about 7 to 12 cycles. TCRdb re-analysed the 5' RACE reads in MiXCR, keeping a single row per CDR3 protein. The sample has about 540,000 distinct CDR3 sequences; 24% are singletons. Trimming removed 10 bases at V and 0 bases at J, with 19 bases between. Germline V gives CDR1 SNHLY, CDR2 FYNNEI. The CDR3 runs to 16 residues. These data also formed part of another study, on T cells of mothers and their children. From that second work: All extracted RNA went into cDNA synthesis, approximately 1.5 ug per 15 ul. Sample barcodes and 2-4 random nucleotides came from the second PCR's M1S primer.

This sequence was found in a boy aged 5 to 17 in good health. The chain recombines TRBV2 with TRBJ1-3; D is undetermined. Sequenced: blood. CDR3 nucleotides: TGTGCCACCTCGGGTACAGCCAACCTCTCTGGAAACACCATATATTTT. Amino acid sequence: CATSGTANLSGNTIYF.